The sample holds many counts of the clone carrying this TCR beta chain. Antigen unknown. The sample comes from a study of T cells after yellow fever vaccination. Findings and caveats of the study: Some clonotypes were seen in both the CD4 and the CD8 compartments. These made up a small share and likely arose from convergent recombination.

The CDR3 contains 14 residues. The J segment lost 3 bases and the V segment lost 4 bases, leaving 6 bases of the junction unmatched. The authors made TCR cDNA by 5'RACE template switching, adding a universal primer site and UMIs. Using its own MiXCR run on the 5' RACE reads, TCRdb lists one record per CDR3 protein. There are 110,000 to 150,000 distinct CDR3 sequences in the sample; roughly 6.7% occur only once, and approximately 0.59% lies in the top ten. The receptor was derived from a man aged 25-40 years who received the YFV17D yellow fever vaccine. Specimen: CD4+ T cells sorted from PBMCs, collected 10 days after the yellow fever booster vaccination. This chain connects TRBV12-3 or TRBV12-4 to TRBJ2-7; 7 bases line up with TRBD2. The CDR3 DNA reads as TGTGCCAGCAGTTCGGGCGGGAGTTTCTACGAGCAGTACTTC. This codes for CASSSGGSFYEQYF.